The clone carrying this T cell receptor (beta chain) has more than one count but fewer than ten. The data were obtained in a study of T cells in Graves' hyperthyroidism and ophthalmopathy. Using RNA transcripts as the source, TCR beta CDR3 regions were amplified. A set of HTBI primers served as the primers for a first-round RT-PCR of the TCR CDR3. Via MiXCR, TCRdb re-called the multiplex PCR reads, giving one row per CDR3 protein. The profile shows about 350,000 distinct CDR3 sequences, approximately 13% of them singletons. This CDR3 is built from 18 residues. The V gene lost 0 bases and the J gene lost 0 bases, with 17 bases spanning the gap. In germline, CDR1 is SGDLS, CDR2 YYNGEE.

Sequenced: blood. The chain joins TRBV9 to TRBJ2-3, with D perhaps TRBD1 or TRBD2 (5 bases each). This TCR derives from a woman in her twenties or thirties with Graves' hyperthyroidism. The CDR3 is CASSVGLGTRGSTDTQYF. The CDR3 DNA sequence: TGTGCCAGCAGCGTAGGACTGGGGACCCGGGGAAGCACAGATACGCAGTATTTT.